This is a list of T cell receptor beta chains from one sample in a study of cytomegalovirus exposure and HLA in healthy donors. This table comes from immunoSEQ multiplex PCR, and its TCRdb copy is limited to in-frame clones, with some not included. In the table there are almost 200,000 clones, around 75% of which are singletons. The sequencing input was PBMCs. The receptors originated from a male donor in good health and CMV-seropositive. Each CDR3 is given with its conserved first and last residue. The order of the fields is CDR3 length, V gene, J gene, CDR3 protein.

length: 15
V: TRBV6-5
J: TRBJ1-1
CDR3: CASSFQDRANTEAFF

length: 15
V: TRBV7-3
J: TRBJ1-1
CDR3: CASSFPGQGDTEAFF

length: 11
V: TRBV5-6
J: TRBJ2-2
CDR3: CASSFTGELFF

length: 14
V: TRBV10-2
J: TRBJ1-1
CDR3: CASSVGMGNTEAFF

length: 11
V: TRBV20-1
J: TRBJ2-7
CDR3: CSATTVYEQYF

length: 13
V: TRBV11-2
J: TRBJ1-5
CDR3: CASSLVIQQPQHF

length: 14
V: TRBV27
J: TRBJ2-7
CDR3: CASSPGTSGYEQYF

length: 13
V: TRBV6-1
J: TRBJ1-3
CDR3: CASSPNSGNTIYF

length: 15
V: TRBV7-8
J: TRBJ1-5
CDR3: CASSLGFSGFQPQHF

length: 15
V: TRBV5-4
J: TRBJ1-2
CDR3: CASSSLNPTGHGYTF

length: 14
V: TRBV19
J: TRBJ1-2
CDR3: CASSIDRVNYGYTF

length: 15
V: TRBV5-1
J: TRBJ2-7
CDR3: CASSPGTKSSYEQYF

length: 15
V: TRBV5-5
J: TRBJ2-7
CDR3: CASSTTSGGAYEQYF

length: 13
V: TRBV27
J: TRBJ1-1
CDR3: CASSLQGNTEAFF

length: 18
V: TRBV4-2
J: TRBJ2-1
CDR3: CASSQEGSGGTSYNEQFF

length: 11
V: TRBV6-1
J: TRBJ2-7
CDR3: CALGTFYEQYF

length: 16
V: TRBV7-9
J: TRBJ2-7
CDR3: CSSSSFSTGTGNEQYF

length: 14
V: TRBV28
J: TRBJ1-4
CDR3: CASHAGRRGEKLFF

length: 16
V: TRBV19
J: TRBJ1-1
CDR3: CASSIGRDRRGTEAFF

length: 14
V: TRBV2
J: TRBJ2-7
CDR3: CASSAGFSGYEQYF

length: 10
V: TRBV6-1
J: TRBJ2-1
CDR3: CASMREEQFF

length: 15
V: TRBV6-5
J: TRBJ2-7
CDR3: CASSYLPGQGVEQYF

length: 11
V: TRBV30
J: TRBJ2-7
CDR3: CAWGEDTEQYF

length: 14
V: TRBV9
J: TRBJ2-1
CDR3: CASNKLAGDNEQFF